This TCR beta chain was found in a study of shared clonotypes between healthy human individuals. Concerning this clone itself: The antigen is undetermined.

General study points: In the sorted subsets, rarefaction showed sequencing was incomplete despite large depth.

The CDR3 runs 15 residues. Deletions cut 5 bases from V and 5 bases from J, with 19 bases between. Germline CDR1 and CDR2: SGHTA and FQGTGA. Clones were sequenced by immunoSEQ multiplex PCR, and TCRdb holds only the in-frame ones, with some missing. Here the sample spans around 2,000,000 clones, roughly 94% being singletons. The donors were all Caucasian adults (living in Nashville, Tennessee). This receptor was identified in a man aged 18 to 30 in good health. The chain combines TRBV7-3 with TRBJ2-7, with D possibly being TRBD1 (6 bases). The sequenced material came from naive CD4+ T cells sorted from blood. Specified subset: CD45RA+ positively selected. The CDR3 nucleotides read TGTGCCAGCAGCCCACGACAGGTAGGGGCGGACGAGCAGTACTTC. Protein product: CASSPRQVGADEQYF.